The text below deals with one TCR beta chain. What it binds is not known. This entry belongs to a study of blood T cells in healthy people across ages. The CDR3 runs to 15 residues. Trimming cost V 3 bases and J 1 base; bases outside gene matches: 5. Germline V gene data show CDR1 as SEHNR and CDR2 as FQNEAQ (reference sequence). Alongside a J-beta primer mix, a sample-barcoded 5' primer served in a second PCR lasting about 7 to 12 cycles. TCRdb re-derived calls from the 5' RACE reads in MiXCR, one entry per CDR3 protein. The sample includes around 790,000 distinct CDR3 sequences, under 45% of them seen just once. Peripheral blood samples of roughly 10 milliliters were drawn from each donor. Study-wide results and limits: Greater diversity and more naive CD4+ cells were seen in long-lived donors than in aged donors.

The sequenced sample was blood. V and J are TRBV7-9 and TRBJ1-1; 7 nucleotides line up with TRBD1. The sequence was obtained from a man between 60 and 75 years old in good health. The CDR3 coding sequence is TGTGCCAGCAGCTTGACTAAGGGGGCGAACACTGAAGCTTTCTTT. It yields the protein CASSLTKGANTEAFF.